The sequence of this T cell receptor beta chain was determined in a study of monozygotic twins with inflammatory bowel disease (dated by TCRdb to the late 2010s). Looking at the study overall: The complete study included 28 monozygotic twin pairs: 19 IBD-discordant Danish pairs and nine German pairs, of which four were IBD-concordant and five were IBD-discordant. Each individual had, on average, about 151 000 unique TCRalpha sequences and 181 000 unique TCRbeta sequences available for analysis. The search for disease-associated traits relied mainly on comparing IBD patients with their genetically identical healthy co-twins within discordant pairs.

As concerns this clonotype: It lacks a known antigen.

Libraries were built with 5' RACE. For each TCR library, about 4,000 ng of total RNA was used. For each sample, cDNA synthesis was carried out in eight separate reactions using SMARTScribe reverse transcriptase. During cDNA synthesis, unique molecular identifiers containing a 6-nucleotide sample barcode were introduced by template switching. TCRalpha and TCRbeta cDNA was amplified by two nested PCRs of roughly 15 and 9 cycles, with bead purification after each PCR. Before amplification, the cDNA was both treated with uracil DNA-glycosylase and purified with the QIAquick PCR purification kit. In the second PCR, Illumina TruSeq-compatible adapters and sample-specific barcodes were added. Library quality and concentration were assessed using TapeStation and Qubit, and about 4.7 ng of each library was pooled. The pooled libraries were sequenced with 2 x 100 bp reads and custom sequencing primers on an Illumina HiSeq2500 single-index Rapid Run. The source study handled its data this way. MiGEC version 1.2.6 was used for UMI-based consensus assembly, which corrected PCR and sequencing errors. V(D)J alignment, clonotype assembly and CDR3 extraction were performed with MiXCR version 2.1.1. Normalisation of gene usage, clonotype sharing and MAIT/NKT TCR abundance was achieved by analysing the top 1000, 10 000 and 20 000 clonotypes per sample. Diversity was computed as the inverse Simpson index with the vegan R package after downsampling to 27 000 UMIs. Statistical testing used paired Mann-Whitney U tests on the discordant twin pairs and applied Benjamini-Hochberg correction for multiple testing. After TCRdb reprocessed the reads, each CDR3 protein sequence was kept as one row, without DNA. TCRdb, rather than the study authors, made the V and J calls. The table kept for this sample lists about 300,000 distinct CDR3 sequences. Roughly 5.3% of the sample comes from the top ten.

Overall study outcomes, separate from this receptor: The analysis was unable to tell apart different T cell subtypes. No difference in repertoire similarity was observed between concordant and discordant twins, possibly owing to limited statistical power. The results gave no support for a single strong signal or clonotype linked to IBD. IBD patients had lower TCRbeta repertoire diversity, measured by the inverse Simpson index, than their healthy co-twins. IBD patients shared fewer clonotypes with other individuals than healthy twins did, most markedly in patients showing signs of disease activity. Background noise and inter-individual variability may have been introduced into the repertoires by the differing immunosuppressive treatments among patients.

From each donor, a roughly 2.5 ml peripheral blood sample was collected into PAXgene tubes and stored at -80 degrees C. Total RNA was isolated from whole blood with the PAXgene blood miRNA kit on an automated QIAcube, without T cell sorting. Peripheral blood from monozygotic twin pairs who were concordant or discordant for inflammatory bowel disease underwent deep TCRalpha and TCRbeta repertoire profiling using unique molecular barcoding. Smoking habits were recorded for all twin pairs, with individuals classified as current, former or never smokers. The germline V gene supplies CDR1 SQVTM and CDR2 ANQGSEA. The CDR3 sequence holds 12 residues, the cysteine and phenylalanine included. No DNA sequence is on record.

Recombination linked TRBV29-1 to TRBJ1-4. The source of this sequence is a human donor with ulcerative colitis or Crohn's disease, or a healthy co-twin of an affected twin (not recorded which). The sequencing input was blood. CDR3 protein: CSVEVGLEKLFF. The variable domain in full, with residues beyond the CDR3 obtained from the reference TRBV29-1 and TRBJ1-4 genes, is SAVISQKPSRDICQRGTSLTIQCQVDSQVTMMFWYRQQPGQSLTLIATANQGSEATYESGFVIDKFPISRPNLTFSTLTVSNMSPEDSSIYLCSVEVGLEKLFFGSGTQLSVL.